This T cell receptor (beta chain) was obtained from a study of blood T cells in healthy people across ages. PBMCs numbering at least 6.5 million were isolated per sample. Regarding the study as a whole: A roughly linear age-dependent decrease characterized TCR beta diversity per million T cells. Long-lived donors carried more naive CD4+ cells and greater diversity than aged donors.

About this clonotype: The antigen is not known.

It was with a sample-barcoded 5' primer and a J-beta primer mix that a second PCR of roughly 6 to 12 cycles was run. TCRdb reprocessed the 5' RACE reads via MiXCR and lists one record per CDR3 protein. This repertoire shows about 1.7 million distinct CDR3 sequences, 28% found once; its top ten account for more than 6%. This CDR3 region has 11 residues. Germline loops: CDR1 SNHLY, CDR2 FYNNEI. J was trimmed by 13 bases and V by 5 bases; bases with no gene match: 5. Sample: blood. The J gene is TRBJ2-5, the V gene TRBV2, with TRBD1 matching over 9 bases. This sequence was found in a woman aged 25 to 39 in good health. The CDR3 region is CASSIPGQGYF. The CDR3 DNA reads as TGTGCCAGCAGTATACCGGGACAGGGGTACTTC.